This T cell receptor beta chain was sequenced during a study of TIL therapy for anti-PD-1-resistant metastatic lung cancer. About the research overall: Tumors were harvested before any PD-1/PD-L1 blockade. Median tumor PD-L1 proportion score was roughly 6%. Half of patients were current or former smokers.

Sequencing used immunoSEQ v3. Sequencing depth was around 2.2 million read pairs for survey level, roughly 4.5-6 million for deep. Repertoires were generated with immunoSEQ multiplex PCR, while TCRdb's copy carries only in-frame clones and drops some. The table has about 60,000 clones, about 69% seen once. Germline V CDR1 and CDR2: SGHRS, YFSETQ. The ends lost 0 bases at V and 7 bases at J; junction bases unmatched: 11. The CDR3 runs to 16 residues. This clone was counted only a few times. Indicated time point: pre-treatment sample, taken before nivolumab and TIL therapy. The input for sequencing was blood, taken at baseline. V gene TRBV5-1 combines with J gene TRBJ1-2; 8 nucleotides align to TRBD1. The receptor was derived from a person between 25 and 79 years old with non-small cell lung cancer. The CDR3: CASSLGDMSGGFGYTF. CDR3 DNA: TGCGCCAGCAGCTTGGGAGATATGTCAGGGGGCTTTGGCTACACCTTC.